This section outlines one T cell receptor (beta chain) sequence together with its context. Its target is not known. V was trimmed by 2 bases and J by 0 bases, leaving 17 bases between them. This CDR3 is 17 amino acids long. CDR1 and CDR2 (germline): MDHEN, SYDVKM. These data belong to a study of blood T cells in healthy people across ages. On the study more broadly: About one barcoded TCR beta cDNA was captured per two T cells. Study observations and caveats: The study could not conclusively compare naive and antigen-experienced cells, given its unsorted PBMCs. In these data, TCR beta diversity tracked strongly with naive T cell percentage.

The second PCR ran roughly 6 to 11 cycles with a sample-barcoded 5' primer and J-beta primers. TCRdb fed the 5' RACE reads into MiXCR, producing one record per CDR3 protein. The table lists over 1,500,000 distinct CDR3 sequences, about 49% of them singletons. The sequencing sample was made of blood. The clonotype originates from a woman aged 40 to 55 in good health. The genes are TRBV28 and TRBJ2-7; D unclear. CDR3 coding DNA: TGTGCCAGCAGTTTAAGTATATGGGGTACGGGCTCCTACGAGCAGTACTTC. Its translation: CASSLSIWGTGSYEQYF.